The 17 T cell receptor beta chains given below trace back to one sample, sequenced in a study of blood T cell repertoires in COVID-19. The repertoire was sequenced with immunoSEQ multiplex PCR; TCRdb's copy has only in-frame clones and lacks some. The table shows roughly 60,000 clones, with around 81% occurring only once. Material: peripheral blood. The origin of the receptors is an elderly woman with acute or convalescent COVID-19.

The V call is TRBV7-2, the J call TRBJ1-6; a possible D gene is TRBD1 (6 bases). The CDR3 contains 15 residues. V dropped 0 bases and J dropped 9 bases, with 12 bases sitting between them. CDR1 SGHTA and CDR2 FQGNSA come from the germline V gene. This CDR3 is CASSLAGTRSSPLHF. For the CDR3, the DNA is TGTGCCAGCAGCTTAGCCGGGACAAGGAGTTCACCCCTCCACTTT. Using reference TRBV7-2 and TRBJ1-6 for the parts outside the CDR3, the full variable domain is GAGVSQSPSNKVTEKGKDVELRCDPISGHTALYWYRQSLGQGLEFLIYFQGNSAPDKSGLPSDRFSAERTGGSVSTLTIQRTQQEDSAVYLCASSLAGTRSSPLHFGNGTRLTVT.

The rearrangement uses TRBV3-1 (or the pseudogene TRBV3-2) and TRBJ2-1, with D possibly being TRBD2 (6 bases). The CDR3 runs to 14 residues. V was pared by 5 bases and J by 9 bases, with 17 bases between. Per the germline V gene, CDR1 is LGHDT and CDR2 is YNNKEL (reference sequence). The CDR3 loop is CASSYSGGALEQFF. The CDR3 coding sequence is TGTGCCAGCAGCTATTCAGGCGGGGCACTTGAGCAGTTCTTC.

The chain links TRBV4-3 to TRBJ2-2; possibly TRBD2 for D (5 bases). Deletions cut 0 bases from V and 1 base from J, with 12 bases between. CDR3 length: 17 amino acids. The germline CDR1 and CDR2 sequences are LGHNA and YSLEER. The CDR3 DNA follows: TGCGCCAGCAGCCAAGATGTCGGAGGAGTGAACACCGGGGAGCTGTTTTTT. Its protein product is CASSQDVGGVNTGELFF.

This clone was picked up one time. V is TRBV6-6 and J is TRBJ1-6; perhaps TRBD1 as D (6 bases). The V gene's germline CDR1 is MNHNY and CDR2 SVGAGI (reference sequence). The CDR3 length is 14 residues. Trimming left V 7 bases short and J 5 bases short, with 12 bases between. This CDR3 is CASNSGTNNSPLHF. CDR3 coding DNA: TGTGCCAGCAATTCGGGGACAAATAATTCACCCCTCCACTTT.

The rearrangement links TRBV3-1 (or the pseudogene TRBV3-2) to TRBJ2-7, with 7 bases aligning to TRBD2. The CDR3 runs 14 residues. V shed 3 bases, J shed 2 bases, and the junction held 4 bases outside the gene matches. Germline CDR1 reads LGHDT; CDR2 reads YNNKEL (reference sequence). CDR3 DNA sequence: TGTGCCAGCAGCCATTGGACTAGGGCCTACGAGCAGTACTTC. It translates to CASSHWTRAYEQYF.

The chain employs TRBV27 and TRBJ2-4; D not resolved. This CDR3 spans 13 amino acids. Germline V gives CDR1 MNHEY, CDR2 SMNVEV (reference sequence). V was cut by 3 bases and J by 1 base, with 4 bases left in between. The CDR3 sequence: CASSFGAKNIQYF. The CDR3, as DNA: TGTGCCAGCAGTTTCGGGGCCAAAAACATTCAGTACTTC.

The rearrangement joins TRBV6-1 to TRBJ2-7; 7 bases agree with TRBD2. Trimming at V came to 3 bases and at J to 5 bases, leaving 13 bases not matched to a gene. The CDR3 loop spans 16 amino acids. From germline, CDR1 is MNHNS and CDR2 SASEGT. CDR3 nucleotides: TGTGCCAGCAGTGACAAGAGCTGGGAGGGATCGGACGAGCAGTACTTC. Residues: CASSDKSWEGSDEQYF.

The J gene is TRBJ2-1, the V gene TRBV5-1, with 7 bases fitting TRBD2. The CDR3 contains 18 residues. The V segment lost 0 bases and the J segment 8 bases; nucleotides outside the gene matches: 17. Germline-derived CDR1 and CDR2 are SGHRS and YFSETQ. This chain's CDR3 is CASSLGALLGGGRDEQFF. The CDR3 DNA sequence: TGCGCCAGCAGCTTGGGAGCCCTCCTTGGGGGAGGGCGTGATGAGCAGTTCTTC.

V and J are TRBV7-2 and TRBJ2-2, with 9 bases aligning to TRBD2. The CDR3 length is 16 residues. V dropped 8 bases and J dropped 5; count of bases not matched to a gene: 12. Germline values: CDR1 SGHTA, CDR2 FQGNSA. The CDR3 loop is CASGPFVAGVTGELFF. The DNA of the CDR3 is TGTGCCAGCGGTCCTTTCGTAGCGGGGGTAACCGGGGAGCTGTTTTTT.

The genes are TRBV7-2 and TRBJ1-4; 9 nucleotides align to TRBD1. The CDR3 sequence is 15 residues long. J was trimmed by 7 bases and V by 4 bases; bases with no gene match: 7. CDR1 and CDR2 from the germline V gene are SGHTA and FQGNSA. The CDR3 DNA sequence: TGTGCCAGCAGCTCAGGACAGGGGCTAGGTGAAAAACTGTTTTTT. Translated, it gives CASSSGQGLGEKLFF.

The rearrangement links TRBV5-4 to TRBJ2-7; possibly TRBD2 for D (7 bases). V gave up 4 bases and J gave up 7 bases, with 21 bases separating them. The CDR3 is made up of 15 amino acids. CDR1 SGHNT and CDR2 YYREEE come from the germline V gene (reference sequence). This CDR3 is CASSPWRGGNLEQYF. CDR3 sequence (DNA): TGTGCCAGCAGCCCATGGAGGGGGGGTAACCTGGAGCAGTACTTC.

The genes are TRBV28 and TRBJ2-4; TRBD2 agrees at 10 bases. CDR1 is MDHEN, CDR2 SYDVKM, per germline. J lost 4 bases, V lost 6 bases, and 12 bases had no gene match. This CDR3 has 17 amino acids. CDR3 protein: CASRSRASGRVKNIQYF. DNA for the CDR3: TGTGCCAGCAGATCGAGGGCTAGCGGGAGAGTGAAAAACATTCAGTACTTC.

This sequence joins TRBV15 and TRBJ1-2; D is unresolved. The germline V gene has CDR1 LNHNV and CDR2 YYDKDF (reference sequence). The CDR3 is made up of 15 amino acids. Trimming stripped 0 bases from V and 8 bases from J, with 16 bases between. CDR3 amino acids: CATSRDFIDRGGYTF. The CDR3 nucleotides are TGTGCCACCAGCAGAGATTTCATAGATCGCGGAGGCTACACCTTC. The whole variable domain, remainder taken from reference TRBV15 and TRBJ1-2, is DAMVIQNPRYQVTQFGKPVTLSCSQTLNHNVMYWYQQKSSQAPKLLFHYYDKDFNNEADTPDNFQSRRPNTSFCFLDIRSPGLGDTAMYLCATSRDFIDRGGYTFGSGTRLTVV.

V and J are TRBV9 and TRBJ2-6, with a tentative D call TRBD1 (5 bases). V gave up 3 bases and J gave up 0 bases, with 10 bases separating them. In germline, CDR1 is SGDLS, CDR2 YYNGEE. There are 16 residues in the CDR3. The DNA of the CDR3 is TGTGCCAGCAGCGCCTCCAGGGACTCTGGGGCCAACGTCCTGACTTTC. Encoded protein: CASSASRDSGANVLTF.

The rearrangement uses TRBV6-5 and TRBJ1-5; D perhaps matches TRBD1 (5 bases). This CDR3 has 15 residues. Germline CDR1 reads MNHEY; CDR2 reads SVGAGI. V was pared by 6 bases and J by 4 bases, with 16 bases between. CDR3 region: CASSLDSVRNQPQHF. The CDR3 nucleotides are TGTGCCAGCAGCCTTGACAGTGTGCGGAATCAGCCCCAGCATTTT.

The gene calls are TRBV7-2 and TRBJ1-2, with TRBD1 identical over 8 bases. Losses at the gene ends were 1 base for V and 8 bases for J; bases not matched to a gene: 6. Germline CDR1 reads SGHTA; CDR2 reads FQGNSA. The CDR3 is 14 residues long. CDR3 protein: CASSLGQGAQGYTF. The CDR3 DNA is TGTGCCAGCAGCTTAGGGCAGGGGGCTCAGGGCTACACCTTC.

V is TRBV3-1 (or the pseudogene TRBV3-2) and J is TRBJ2-1, with 8 bases fitting TRBD2. The CDR3 is 17 amino acids. Losses at the gene ends were 4 bases for V and 5 bases for J; bases not matched to a gene: 13. Germline V gene lookup returns CDR1 LGHDT and CDR2 YNNKEL (reference sequence). CDR3 sequence: CASSLSDGTRLNNEQFF. The CDR3 bases are TGTGCCAGCAGCCTCTCGGACGGGACTAGGCTAAACAATGAGCAGTTCTTC.